In its sample, the clone carrying this T cell receptor (beta chain) was seen a few times. As yet, its antigen is unknown. The same CDR3 can be traced to other DNA sequences in this sample. This sample stems from a study of cytomegalovirus exposure and HLA in healthy donors. Sequenced by immunoSEQ multiplex PCR; TCRdb stores in-frame clones only, minus some. The sample lists 95,000 to 150,000 clones, around nine tenths occurring once. Broader study findings: That first-cohort TCR clusters tended to co-occur in the 95 to 150 validation repertoires was found in a later analysis. The study recorded 150 to 200 TCR beta chains that were cytomegalovirus-associated.

Germline V gene data show CDR1 as KGHSH and CDR2 as LQKENI. The ends lost 3 bases at V and 5 bases at J; junction bases unmatched: 1. The CDR3 totals 13 residues. The sequencing input was PBMCs. The clonotype was recovered from a woman under 30 in good health and CMV-seronegative. The chain joins TRBV18 to TRBJ2-7; 10 bases are shared with TRBD1. The CDR3 DNA reads as TGTGCCAGCTCACCTGGACAGGGGGACGAGCAGTACTTC. It yields the protein CASSPGQGDEQYF.